A selection of T cell receptor beta chains follows, all from one sample in a study of beta chain features in type 1 diabetes. The protocol was immunoSEQ multiplex PCR, while the TCRdb copy is restricted to in-frame clones and leaves out a portion. Here the sample spans under 350,000 clones, around an eighth being singletons. Material: naive CD4+ T cells from blood. The receptor set was obtained from a man aged 25 to 40 with type 1 diabetes. The CDR3 runs from the conserved cysteine through the conserved F or W. The D gene is left open where the match is weak. Rows may omit the clone size; those that give it use once, few, many or a size class.

d_call	v_call	j_call	clone_size	cdr3_aa	cdr3_nt
TRBD2	TRBV30	TRBJ2-1	few	CARSTSGSYNEQFF	TGTGCCCGCTCGACTAGCGGGTCTTACAATGAGCAGTTCTTC
TRBD2	TRBV19	TRBJ2-7	-	CASSPRTSGSTLGYEQYF	TGTGCCAGTAGTCCACGGACTAGCGGGAGTACATTGGGCTACGAGCAGTACTTC
TRBD1	TRBV7-2	TRBJ2-7	few	CASSQNGQGVHEQYF	TGTGCCAGCAGTCAAAACGGACAGGGCGTCCACGAGCAGTACTTC
-	TRBV27	TRBJ1-2	-	CASSDQENYGYTF	TGTGCCAGCAGTGATCAGGAAAACTATGGCTACACCTTC
TRBD1	TRBV28	TRBJ1-1	-	CASRKGTGMNTEAFF	TGTGCCAGCAGAAAAGGGACAGGGATGAACACTGAAGCTTTCTTT
TRBD2	TRBV9	TRBJ2-3	-	CASSTGLAPDTQYF	TGTGCCAGCAGCACAGGACTAGCGCCAGATACGCAGTATTTT
TRBD1	TRBV27	TRBJ1-2	few	CASSRTGGNYGYTF	TGTGCCAGCAGTCGGACAGGGGGGAACTATGGCTACACCTTC
-	TRBV15	TRBJ2-5	-	CATSRVSETQYF	TGTGCCACCAGCAGAGTGTCGGAGACCCAGTACTTC
-	TRBV28	TRBJ1-5	-	CASSLLGQTNQPQHF	TGTGCCAGCAGTTTACTCGGACAGACTAATCAGCCCCAGCATTTT
TRBD2	TRBV5-1	TRBJ2-1	few	CASSTEVGGRYNEQFF	TGCGCCAGCAGCACCGAGGTGGGGGGGAGATACAATGAGCAGTTCTTC
-	TRBV28	TRBJ1-1	few	CASSLRTVTMNTEAFF	TGTGCCAGCAGTTTAAGGACGGTGACTATGAACACTGAAGCTTTCTTT
-	TRBV7-2	TRBJ2-1	-	CASSLGGEQFF	TGTGCCAGCAGCTTAGGAGGGGAGCAGTTCTTC
-	TRBV25-1	TRBJ2-1	few	CASSDSVRVGYNEQFF	TGTGCCAGCAGTGATTCGGTCAGGGTAGGGTACAATGAGCAGTTCTTC
TRBD1	TRBV5-1	TRBJ2-2	-	CASSGQGNGELFF	TGCGCCAGCAGCGGACAGGGGAACGGGGAGCTGTTTTTT
-	TRBV19	TRBJ2-1	few	CASSPRDRGDEQFF	TGTGCCAGTAGTCCCCGGGACCGCGGGGATGAGCAGTTCTTC
-	TRBV30	TRBJ1-1	few	CAWSAYENTEAFF	TGTGCCTGGAGCGCCTATGAAAACACTGAAGCTTTCTTT
TRBD2	TRBV27	TRBJ2-3	-	CASIPASGKTDTQYF	TGTGCCAGCATTCCCGCTAGCGGGAAAACAGATACGCAGTATTTT
-	TRBV28	TRBJ2-5	-	CASSGGTVRETQYF	TGTGCCAGCAGCGGCGGGACAGTTCGAGAGACCCAGTACTTC
-	TRBV7-9	TRBJ1-1	-	CASQTLNTEAFF	TGTGCCAGTCAGACACTGAACACTGAAGCTTTCTTT
-	TRBV7-3	TRBJ2-7	-	CASSSGPGASYEQYF	TGTGCCAGCAGCTCCGGGCCTGGGGCTTCCTACGAGCAGTACTTC
-	TRBV6-1	TRBJ2-7	few	CASRSTRPGGYEQYF	TGTGCCAGCAGATCTACCAGGCCAGGAGGATACGAGCAGTACTTC
-	TRBV29-1	TRBJ1-1	few	CSVLEQVNTEAFF	TGCAGCGTTCTCGAACAGGTGAACACTGAAGCTTTCTTT
-	TRBV27	TRBJ1-2	-	CASSPREGGAYGYTF	TGTGCCAGCAGTCCCCGTGAAGGGGGGGCCTATGGCTACACCTTC
TRBD1	TRBV30	TRBJ1-5	-	CAGQQGASQPQHF	TGTGCCGGCCAACAGGGGGCAAGTCAGCCCCAGCATTTT
TRBD2	TRBV19	TRBJ2-2	few	CASAPPGTSSHTGELFF	TGTGCCAGCGCTCCCCCCGGGACTAGCAGTCACACCGGGGAGCTGTTTTTT
TRBD2	TRBV29-1	TRBJ2-5	few	CSAGRAEETQYF	TGCAGCGCTGGGAGGGCGGAAGAGACCCAGTACTTC
TRBD2	TRBV5-4	TRBJ2-1	few	CASRVTSAVLLNEQFF	TGTGCCAGCAGGGTAACTAGCGCGGTACTCCTCAATGAGCAGTTCTTC
-	TRBV9	TRBJ1-2	few	CASSVDLDPGAHGYTF	TGTGCCAGCAGCGTAGATTTGGACCCAGGGGCCCATGGCTACACCTTC
-	TRBV5-6	TRBJ1-1	-	CASSRRGQSANTEAFF	TGTGCCAGCAGTCGCAGGGGACAATCCGCGAACACTGAAGCTTTCTTT